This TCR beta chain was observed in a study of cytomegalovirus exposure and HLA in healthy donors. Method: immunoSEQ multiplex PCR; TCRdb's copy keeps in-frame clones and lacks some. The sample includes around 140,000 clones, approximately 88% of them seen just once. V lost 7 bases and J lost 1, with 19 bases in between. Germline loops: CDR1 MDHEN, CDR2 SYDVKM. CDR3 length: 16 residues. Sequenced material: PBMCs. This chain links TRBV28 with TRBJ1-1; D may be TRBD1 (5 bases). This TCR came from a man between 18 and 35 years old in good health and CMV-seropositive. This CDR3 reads CASNGQGRAGNTEAFF. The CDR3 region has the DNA TGTGCCAGCAACGGACAAGGCCGGGCAGGGAACACTGAAGCTTTCTTT.